This entry lists 16 T cell receptor beta chains sequenced from one sample in a study of siplizumab effects on memory and regulatory T cells. The protocol was immunoSEQ multiplex PCR, while the TCRdb copy is restricted to in-frame clones and leaves out a portion. This sample has some 120,000 clones; less than 95% occur once, and the top ten carry roughly 1.5%. What was sequenced was non-Treg CD4+ T cells sorted from blood. The source of these receptors is a human donor in good health.

The chain combines TRBV29-1 with TRBJ2-7; a weak D match, TRBD1 (5 bases). Trimming cost V 6 bases and J 4 bases, with 19 bases left between them. This CDR3 comprises 14 residues. Germline values: CDR1 SQVTM, CDR2 ANQGSEA. Written as DNA, the CDR3 is TGCAGCGTCAAACCGCAGGGAAGGCGGTACGAGCAGTACTTC. Protein sequence: CSVKPQGRRYEQYF.

This sequence joins TRBV2 and TRBJ1-2; unclear D gene. Trimming left V 4 bases short and J 6 bases short, with 12 bases between. The CDR3 length is 13 residues. The germline V gene encodes CDR1 SNHLY and CDR2 FYNNEI. The CDR3 nucleotides read TGTGCCAGCAGTGGGACCAAAGTGGATGGCTACACCTTC. It specifies CASSGTKVDGYTF.

The chain employs TRBV19 and TRBJ2-7; 7 nucleotides align to TRBD2. CDR3 size: 14 residues. Per germline, CDR1 LNHDA and CDR2 SQIVND (reference sequence). The V gene end was trimmed by 4 bases and the J gene end by 3 bases; junction bases not matched to a gene: 6. Here the CDR3 reads CASSSGRGYYEQYF. CDR3 sequence (DNA): TGTGCCAGTAGTAGTGGGAGGGGATACTACGAGCAGTACTTC. The variable domain in full, with the rest retrieved from reference TRBV19 and TRBJ2-7, is DGGITQSPKYLFRKEGQNVTLSCEQNLNHDAMYWYRQDPGQGLRLIYYSQIVNDFQKGDIAEGYSVSREKKESFPLTVTSAQKNPTAFYLCASSSGRGYYEQYFGPGTRLTVT.

The rearrangement links TRBV5-1 to TRBJ2-7; 7 nucleotides match TRBD2. CDR1 and CDR2 (germline): SGHRS, YFSETQ. V shed 2 bases and J 0 bases; nucleotides not matched to a gene: 2. This CDR3 has 14 amino acids. The CDR3 coding sequence is TGCGCCAGCAGCTTCGGCGGGAGCTCCTACGAGCAGTACTTC. It specifies CASSFGGSSYEQYF.

This clone was seen only once. The gene calls are TRBV25-1 and TRBJ1-2, with D possibly matching TRBD1 (5 bases). V shed 2 bases and J shed 4 bases, with 11 bases lying between them. Germline assignment: CDR1 MGHDK and CDR2 SYGVNS. The CDR3 length is 14 residues. CDR3 nucleotides: TGTGCCAGCAGTGAACAGGGTAGGAGCTATGGCTACACCTTC. Protein sequence: CASSEQGRSYGYTF.

The chain is built from TRBV6-5 and TRBJ2-7; D is ambiguous. Germline loops: CDR1 MNHEY, CDR2 SVGAGI. This CDR3 contains 14 residues. The V end lost 0 bases, the J end lost 2 bases, and 8 bases lay between the germline ends. The CDR3 bases are TGTGCCAGCAGTTACTCGCCGTATCCCTACGAGCAGTACTTC. The encoded protein is CASSYSPYPYEQYF.

The CDR3 bases are TGTGCCACCAGCAGTGAACAGGCCCGGTTGGGGCTCTATGGCTACACCTTC. Translated: CATSSEQARLGLYGYTF. The V call is TRBV15, the J call TRBJ1-2; D may be TRBD1 (5 bases). Germline V gene sequence: CDR1 LNHNV, CDR2 YYDKDF (reference sequence). V was cut by 3 bases and J by 4 bases, with 21 bases left in between. The CDR3 consists of 17 residues.

J is TRBJ1-1 and V is TRBV7-6; weak D call: TRBD1 (6 bases). Trimming shortened V by 5 bases and J by 0 bases, and 7 bases separated the two germline ends. Germline loops: CDR1 SGHVS, CDR2 FNYEAQ. The CDR3 extends over 13 amino acids. The CDR3 spells CASSTGMNTEAFF. CDR3 in DNA: TGTGCCAGCAGCACAGGGATGAACACTGAAGCTTTCTTT.

The chain links TRBV4-1 to TRBJ1-1; 11 bases align to TRBD1. V trimming: 4 bases; J trimming: 1 base; junction bases outside the gene matches: 11. This CDR3 spans 18 amino acids. CDR1 MGHRA and CDR2 YSYEKL come from the germline V gene. The CDR3 spells CASSRTGTGGSKNTEAFF. The CDR3 region has the DNA TGCGCCAGCAGCCGCACGGGGACAGGGGGTTCGAAGAACACTGAAGCTTTCTTT.

The chain has TRBV6-1 and TRBJ2-5; D possibly matches TRBD1 or TRBD2 (5 bases each). The V gene's germline CDR1 is MNHNS and CDR2 SASEGT. V lost 4 bases and J 2 bases, leaving 14 bases between the germline ends. The CDR3 is made up of 15 amino acids. The CDR3 is CASSVGASQQETQYF. In DNA, the CDR3 is TGTGCCAGCAGTGTTGGGGCTAGCCAGCAAGAGACCCAGTACTTC.

The V gene is TRBV19, the J gene TRBJ1-3, with 7 bases that match TRBD1. The CDR3 is 17 residues long. CDR1 LNHDA and CDR2 SQIVND come from the germline V gene (reference sequence). V shed 5 bases, J shed 0 bases, and the junction held 10 bases outside the gene matches. DNA of the CDR3: TGTGCCAGTAGTCTCAACCATGGGGACAGCTCTGGAAACACCATATATTTT. Translated: CASSLNHGDSSGNTIYF.

The rearrangement links TRBV5-5 to TRBJ2-7, with 9 bases lining up with TRBD1. The CDR3 extends over 13 amino acids. Losses at the gene ends were 4 bases for V and 9 bases for J; bases not matched to a gene: 8. Per the germline V gene, CDR1 is SGHKS and CDR2 is YYEKEE (reference sequence). The DNA for the CDR3 is TGTGCCAGCAGCATCAATACAGGGGGCAGGCAGTACTTC. Translating gives CASSINTGGRQYF. The variable domain in full, with the rest retrieved from reference TRBV5-5 and TRBJ2-7, is DAGVTQSPTHLIKTRGQQVTLRCSPISGHKSVSWYQQVLGQGPQFIFQYYEKEERGRGNFPDRFSARQFPNYSSELNVNALLLGDSALYLCASSINTGGRQYFGPGTRLTVT.

J is TRBJ1-3 and V is TRBV7-9, with D perhaps matching TRBD1 (5 bases). Germline CDR1 and CDR2: SEHNR and FQNEAQ (reference sequence). CDR3 length: 14 residues. V lost 1 base, J lost 4 bases, and 8 bases lay in between. The CDR3, as DNA: TGTGCCAGCAGCTTAGTCAGGGCAGGAAACACCATATATTTT. The encoded protein is CASSLVRAGNTIYF.

J is TRBJ1-1 and V is TRBV6-1; D might be TRBD1 (6 bases). Per the germline V gene, CDR1 is MNHNS and CDR2 is SASEGT. The CDR3 consists of 15 residues. V lost 4 bases and J lost 4, with 16 bases in between. In DNA, the CDR3 is TGTGCCAGCAGTGCACAGGGTTCTCTTGGCACTGAAGCTTTCTTT. Its translation is CASSAQGSLGTEAFF.

The chain recombines TRBV5-4 with TRBJ2-7, with D perhaps matching TRBD1 (6 bases). Trimming removed 3 bases from V and 1 base from J, with 14 bases in between. CDR3 length: 15 amino acids. Germline values: CDR1 SGHNT, CDR2 YYREEE (reference sequence). The chain's CDR3 is CASSSTGSQSYEQYF. The DNA of the CDR3 is TGTGCCAGCAGCTCCACAGGGTCTCAATCCTACGAGCAGTACTTC.

The CDR3 sequence: CASSVSGTSGPFF. The CDR3, as DNA: TGTGCCAGCAGCGTGTCGGGGACTAGCGGTCCGTTCTTC. The V call is TRBV7-3, the J call TRBJ2-1; TRBD2 matches at 11 bases. The CDR3 spans 13 residues. Germline V gene sequence: CDR1 SGHTA, CDR2 FQGTGA. The V and J ends lost 5 bases and 15 bases, in that order; junction bases with no gene match: 9.